A selection of T cell receptor beta chains follows, all from one sample in a study of CD8+CD57+ T cells in acquired aplastic anemia. Using its own MiXCR run on the reads, TCRdb lists one record per CDR3 protein. Of around 79,000 distinct CDR3 sequences listed, 55% to 75% were seen once; the top ten hold 80% to 90%. Sequencing was carried out using sorted CD4+, CD8+, or CD8+CD57+ T cells (not recorded which) from PBMCs. These receptors came from a human donor with aplastic anemia. Both conserved end residues are part of each CDR3. The order of the fields is J gene, V gene, D gene, clone size, CDR3 protein, CDR3 DNA. A D gene is named only where the DNA matches it firmly. The size field is filled for only some rows; it gives once, few, many or a size class.

TRBJ2-7 TRBV18 TRBD2 NA CASSPGLAGGPAVEQYF TGTGCCAGCTCACCAGGTCTAGCGGGGGGCCCCGCCGTTGAGCAGTACTTC
TRBJ2-1 TRBV9 NA many CASSVSSSPSNEQFF TGTGCCAGCAGCGTAAGTTCTAGCCCGAGCAATGAGCAGTTCTTC
TRBJ2-2 TRBV25-1 NA NA CASSRFGQANGELFF TGTGCCAGCAGTCGATTCGGGCAGGCGAACGGGGAGCTGTTTTTT
TRBJ2-5 TRBV7-9 NA once CASSQWRTETQYF TGCGCCAGCAGCCAATGGAGGACGGAGACCCAGTACTTC
TRBJ1-5 TRBV29-1 NA NA CSVEVGVAQPQHF TGCAGCGTTGAAGTCGGAGTCGCCCAGCCCCAGCATTTT
TRBJ2-6 TRBV15 NA few CATSSHSGSGANVLTF TGTGCCACCAGTAGTCATTCTGGGTCCGGGGCCAACGTCCTGACTTTC
TRBJ1-2 TRBV7-2 TRBD1 NA CASSPFGQGAYGYTF TGTGCCAGCAGCCCCTTCGGACAGGGGGCGTATGGCTACACCTTC
TRBJ2-3 TRBV10-3 TRBD1 NA CATKGAFGTDTQYF TGTGCCACCAAGGGGGCGTTCGGCACAGATACGCAGTATTTT
TRBJ2-7 TRBV15 TRBD1 NA CATSRSPGTGFEQYF TGTGCCACCAGCAGAAGTCCCGGGACAGGGTTCGAGCAGTACTTC
TRBJ2-7 TRBV29-1 TRBD2 NA CSVTLAGSYEQYF TGCAGCGTTACACTAGCGGGATCCTACGAGCAGTACTTC
TRBJ2-1 TRBV25-1 TRBD2 NA CASSTRTSGRGNAQFF TGTGCCAGCAGCACCCGGACTAGCGGGAGAGGTAATGCGCAGTTCTTC
TRBJ2-3 TRBV20-1 NA NA CSARFRDTQYF TGCAGTGCTAGATTTAGAGATACGCAGTATTTT
TRBJ1-1 TRBV19 NA NA CASRSEGTEAFF TGTGCCAGTAGATCGGAGGGAACTGAAGCTTTCTTT
TRBJ2-7 TRBV5-1 TRBD2 NA CASSDPDTSGRGYEQYF TGCGCCAGCAGCGACCCGGATACTAGCGGGAGGGGATACGAGCAGTACTTC
TRBJ1-1 TRBV2 TRBD1 NA CASSEDRGMNTEAFF TGTGCCAGCAGTGAAGACAGGGGGATGAACACTGAAGCTTTCTTT
TRBJ2-1 TRBV9 NA many CASSAGYEQFF TGTGCCAGCAGCGCAGGGTACGAGCAGTTCTTC
TRBJ1-2 TRBV19 NA few CASSTTTGNYGYTF TGTGCCAGTAGTACAACCACAGGGAACTATGGCTACACCTTC
TRBJ2-5 TRBV4-1 NA many CASSQAAGQETQYF TGCGCCAGCAGCCAAGCGGCGGGACAAGAGACCCAGTACTTC
TRBJ1-2 TRBV19 TRBD1 once CASGDSQSYGYTF TGTGCCAGTGGGGACAGCCAGAGCTATGGCTACACCTTC
TRBJ2-2 TRBV7-9 NA NA CASKENTGELFF TGTGCCAGCAAGGAAAACACCGGGGAGCTGTTTTTT
TRBJ1-5 TRBV6-1 NA NA CASRSLNQPQHF TGTGCCAGCAGGTCTTTGAATCAGCCCCAGCATTTT
TRBJ2-3 TRBV29-1 NA NA CSVELVGRTDTQYF TGCAGCGTTGAACTGGTGGGGAGAACAGATACGCAGTATTTT
TRBJ2-7 TRBV15 TRBD1 few CATTVFGTGNEQYF TGTGCCACCACCGTCTTCGGGACAGGGAACGAGCAGTACTTC
TRBJ2-3 TRBV29-1 TRBD2 NA CSARRTSGSPTDTQYF TGCAGCGCCCGCCGGACTAGCGGGAGCCCCACAGATACGCAGTATTTT
TRBJ2-5 TRBV7-9 NA once CASSSWAETQYF TGTGCCAGCAGCTCCTGGGCGGAGACCCAGTACTTC
TRBJ1-5 TRBV2 NA NA CASSNQGTNQPQHF TGTGCCAGCAGCAACCAGGGGACCAATCAGCCCCAGCATTTT
TRBJ2-7 TRBV19 NA few CASSLTGSSYEQYF TGTGCCAGTAGTTTAACGGGGAGCTCCTACGAGCAGTACTTC
TRBJ2-3 TRBV11-2 NA NA CASSFGRGSGVSTDTQYF TGTGCCAGCAGCTTCGGCAGGGGGAGCGGGGTTAGCACAGATACGCAGTATTTT
TRBJ1-1 TRBV7-6 NA NA CASSLGPGANTEAFF TGTGCCAGCAGCTTAGGCCCAGGAGCTAACACTGAAGCTTTCTTT
TRBJ1-2 TRBV4-2 TRBD1 many CASSQETGVDYGYTF TGTGCCAGCAGCCAAGAGACAGGGGTTGACTATGGCTACACCTTC
TRBJ2-1 TRBV6-4 NA many CASSDSGIEQFF TGTGCCAGCAGTGACTCGGGCATAGAGCAGTTCTTC
TRBJ2-3 TRBV7-2 NA NA CASSFPPDTQYF TGTGCCAGCAGCTTTCCCCCAGATACGCAGTATTTT
TRBJ1-1 TRBV7-9 NA many CASSHPLGGEAFF TGTGCCAGCAGTCACCCTCTGGGGGGCGAAGCTTTCTTT
TRBJ2-4 TRBV7-9 NA medium-sized CASSLALGVAKNIQYF TGTGCCAGCAGCTTAGCCCTGGGAGTAGCCAAAAACATTCAGTACTTC
TRBJ2-7 TRBV7-2 NA NA CASSYHRENPSYEQYF TGTGCCAGCAGCTACCACCGGGAGAACCCCTCCTACGAGCAGTACTTC
TRBJ2-1 TRBV19 TRBD1 NA CASSQQPGQGADEQFF TGTGCCAGTAGTCAGCAACCGGGACAGGGGGCGGATGAGCAGTTCTTC
TRBJ2-7 TRBV10-3 TRBD1 NA CAISEGDRGGYEQYF TGTGCCATCAGTGAAGGGGACAGGGGCGGGTACGAGCAGTACTTC
TRBJ1-1 TRBV20-1 NA few CSASGGPAEAFF TGCAGTGCTAGCGGTGGGCCCGCTGAAGCTTTCTTT
TRBJ1-1 TRBV2 NA once CARSRDKAFF TGTGCCAGGTCCCGGGACAAAGCTTTCTTT
TRBJ1-5 TRBV20-1 NA NA CSARDQTVYSNQPQHF TGCAGTGCTAGAGATCAGACAGTTTATAGCAATCAGCCCCAGCATTTT
TRBJ1-1 TRBV20-1 NA NA CSARGGQGGTEAFF TGCAGTGCTAGAGGCGGGCAGGGAGGCACTGAAGCTTTCTTT
TRBJ1-1 TRBV24-1 TRBD1 NA CATSDETGLAFF TGTGCCACCAGTGATGAGACAGGGTTAGCTTTCTTT
TRBJ2-1 TRBV28 NA many CASSFPEGTYNEQFF TGTGCCAGCAGTTTTCCTGAGGGAACCTACAATGAGCAGTTCTTC
TRBJ1-6 TRBV4-3 NA few CASSQDFGNSPLHF TGCGCCAGCAGCCAAGATTTCGGTAATTCACCCCTCCACTTT
TRBJ2-1 TRBV24-1 NA NA CATSEGDFYNEQFF TGTGCCACCAGTGAGGGGGACTTCTACAATGAGCAGTTCTTC